The 28 T cell receptor beta chains presented below share a single source sample, sequenced in a study of shared clonotypes between healthy human individuals. Clones were read by immunoSEQ multiplex PCR, and TCRdb kept only the in-frame ones, dropping some. The data show hundreds of thousands of clones, 95% to 97% seen once. CD45RO-negative, CCR7-selected cells formed the naive CD8 fraction, which excluded terminally differentiated effector memory CD45RA+ cells. Sequencing used naive CD8+ T cells sorted from blood. The receptor set was obtained from a man aged 30 to 45 in good health.

The chain has TRBV15 and TRBJ1-1, with 9 bases matching TRBD1. The CDR3 spans 15 residues. The V gene's germline CDR1 is LNHNV and CDR2 YYDKDF (reference sequence). V was clipped by 4 bases and J by 1 base; unmatched bases: 4. CDR3 region: CATSTYRGRNTEAFF. The DNA of the CDR3 is TGTGCCACCAGCACGTACAGGGGGCGGAACACTGAAGCTTTCTTT.

This sequence joins TRBV13 and TRBJ1-1, with D possibly TRBD1 on 6 matching bases. V was clipped by 4 bases and J by 7 bases, with 10 bases between them. This CDR3 is 12 amino acids long. Germline V CDR1 and CDR2: PRHDT, FYEKMQ (reference sequence). The CDR3 DNA follows: TGTGCCAGCAGCTCCCGAGGGGGTGAAGCTTTCTTT. Its protein product is CASSSRGGEAFF.

The chain couples TRBV14 to TRBJ2-7; the D is unclear. Trimming removed 1 base from V and 1 base from J, with 8 bases in between. The V gene's germline CDR1 is SGHDN and CDR2 FVKESK. This CDR3 region has 14 residues. The CDR3 DNA follows: TGTGCCAGCAGCCAAGGGGTGGGTTCCTACGAGCAGTACTTC. This translates into CASSQGVGSYEQYF. The complete variable domain, with remaining parts taken from reference TRBV14 and TRBJ2-7, reads EAGVTQFPSHSVIEKGQTVTLRCDPISGHDNLYWYRRVMGKEIKFLLHFVKESKQDESGMPNNRFLAERTGGTYSTLKVQPAELEDSGVYFCASSQGVGSYEQYFGPGTRLTVT.

This chain links TRBV9 with TRBJ2-7; the match to TRBD2 covers 9 bases. The V gene's germline CDR1 is SGDLS and CDR2 YYNGEE. The CDR3 is 14 amino acids. Trimming at V came to 0 bases and at J to 3 bases, leaving 1 base not matched to a gene. The CDR3 sequence is CASSVASGIYEQYF. The CDR3 DNA sequence: TGTGCCAGCAGCGTAGCTAGCGGGATCTACGAGCAGTACTTC.

The chain links TRBV9 to TRBJ2-3; 11 positions agree with TRBD1. There are 18 residues in the CDR3. Losses at the gene ends were 2 bases for V and 2 bases for J; bases not matched to a gene: 10. CDR1 is SGDLS and CDR2 is YYNGEE in the germline V gene. In nucleotides, the CDR3 is TGTGCCAGCAGCGTTCGGACAGGGGGCGACGGTATCACAGATACGCAGTATTTT. Protein sequence: CASSVRTGGDGITDTQYF.

This chain connects TRBV28 to TRBJ2-2; unclear D gene. The CDR3 sequence is 11 residues long. Trimming stripped 6 bases from V and 10 bases from J, with 9 bases between. Germline-derived CDR1 and CDR2 are MDHEN and SYDVKM. The CDR3 loop reads CASSPQEELFF. The CDR3 nucleotides are TGTGCCAGCAGCCCCCAAGAGGAGCTGTTTTTT.

This chain connects TRBV2 to TRBJ2-5, with D unclear. The CDR3 has 14 amino acids. The V gene lost 4 bases and the J gene lost 0 bases, with 9 bases spanning the gap. Germline CDR1 SNHLY, CDR2 FYNNEI. This CDR3 is CASSVFANQETQYF. CDR3 nucleotide sequence: TGTGCCAGCAGTGTTTTTGCGAACCAAGAGACCCAGTACTTC.

The gene calls are TRBV5-5 and TRBJ1-4; D is unclear. Trimming pared 4 bases from V and 7 bases from J, leaving 17 bases between. Germline V gives CDR1 SGHKS, CDR2 YYEKEE (reference sequence). The CDR3 length is 15 residues. The CDR3 DNA is TGTGCCAGCAGCCTGGGCGGGTTAGACCCTGAAAAACTGTTTTTT. Amino acids: CASSLGGLDPEKLFF.

The V and J genes are TRBV27 and TRBJ1-5; 10 bases match TRBD1. V lost 5 bases, J lost 7 bases, and 5 bases stayed unmatched. The CDR3 spans 14 residues. CDR1 is MNHEY and CDR2 is SMNVEV in the germline V gene (reference sequence). CDR3 nucleotides: TGTGCCAGCAGTAAGACAGGGGGCTGGCAGCCCCAGCATTTT. Residues: CASSKTGGWQPQHF.

In regard to this clone: The same CDR3 is also encoded by other DNA sequences in this sample. This sequence joins TRBV29-1 and TRBJ2-7, with D unresolved. Germline CDR1 is SQVTM and CDR2 is ANQGSEA. The CDR3 has 11 residues. Trimming shortened V by 1 base and J by 6 bases, and 7 bases separated the two germline ends. The CDR3 DNA reads TGCAGCGTTGAAGTGGGCTCCGAGCAGTACTTC. This codes for CSVEVGSEQYF.

The chain carries TRBV6-5 and TRBJ2-7; tentative D call: TRBD1 (5 bases). The CDR3 is 15 residues long. V lost 0 bases and J lost 2, with 11 bases in between. CDR1 is MNHEY and CDR2 is SVGAGI in the germline V gene. The CDR3 DNA follows: TGTGCCAGCAGTTACTCCGTAGGACATACCTACGAGCAGTACTTC. Translated: CASSYSVGHTYEQYF.

The chain is built from TRBV11-3 and TRBJ2-3; TRBD2 might be the D (5 bases). Per germline, CDR1 SGHNT and CDR2 YENEEA. This CDR3 has 14 amino acids. V was pared by 2 bases and J by 6 bases, with 12 bases between. The CDR3 spells CASSLTGLGDTQYF. CDR3 nucleotides: TGTGCCAGCAGCTTAACTGGACTGGGGGATACGCAGTATTTT.

The chain couples TRBV6-1 to TRBJ2-5; D remains unclear. With 0 bases removed from V and 1 base from J, the gap between germline ends came to 9 bases. Looked up from germline, CDR1 is MNHNS and CDR2 is SASEGT. CDR3 length equals 15 residues. DNA of the CDR3: TGTGCCAGCAGTGAAGCGGTTGGTAGCCAAGAGACCCAGTACTTC. Encoded protein: CASSEAVGSQETQYF.

V gene TRBV28 combines with J gene TRBJ1-2; possibly TRBD1 for D (6 bases). Trimming left V 2 bases short and J 4 bases short, with 23 bases between. Germline-derived CDR1 and CDR2 are MDHEN and SYDVKM. The CDR3 spans 18 residues. Written as DNA, the CDR3 is TGTGCCAGCAGTTTAGAAGAGGGAATAACAGGGATAGGCTATGGCTACACCTTC. This sequence encodes CASSLEEGITGIGYGYTF.

This chain joins TRBV10-1 and TRBJ2-2; no definite D call. With 1 base removed from V and 1 base from J, the gap between germline ends came to 10 bases. From germline, CDR1 is WNHNN and CDR2 SYGVQD (reference sequence). The CDR3 is made up of 16 amino acids. The CDR3 region has the DNA TGCGCCAGCAGTGAGTGGGGTAGCATGAACACCGGGGAGCTGTTTTTT. The encoded protein is CASSEWGSMNTGELFF.

This chain joins TRBV6-5 and TRBJ2-1; D is possibly TRBD2 (5 bases). V dropped 6 bases and J dropped 8 bases, with 17 bases sitting between them. CDR1 is MNHEY, CDR2 SVGAGI, per germline. This CDR3 is 14 amino acids long. In nucleotides, the CDR3 is TGTGCCAGCAGCCTCGTGGGGAGTCGGGATGAGCAGTTCTTC. This translates into CASSLVGSRDEQFF.

The chain employs TRBV10-2 and TRBJ1-1, with a weak D call TRBD1 (5 bases). Germline CDR1 WSHSY, CDR2 SAAADI. The V gene lost 2 bases and the J gene lost 13 bases, with 14 bases spanning the gap. The CDR3 contains 12 residues. CDR3 sequence reads: CASSEVGRSGFF. The DNA of the CDR3 is TGCGCCAGCAGTGAGGTGGGACGAAGCGGTTTCTTT.

The chain employs TRBV29-1 and TRBJ2-7, with D maybe TRBD1 (6 bases). V was shortened by 5 bases and J by 4 bases, with 15 bases between the two germline ends. This CDR3 is built from 13 residues. In germline, CDR1 is SQVTM, CDR2 ANQGSEA. The CDR3: CSVRGTQTYEQYF. The CDR3 coding sequence is TGCAGCGTTCGAGGGACACAAACTTACGAGCAGTACTTC.

The rearrangement links TRBV7-8 to TRBJ2-4; tentative D call: TRBD1 (5 bases). The CDR3 totals 16 residues. Trimming left V 5 bases short and J 8 bases short, with 22 bases between. Germline V CDR1 and CDR2: SGHVS, FQNEAQ. Written as DNA, the CDR3 is TGTGCCAGCAGCCTGACGTTGGGTACAGGCGGAGACATTCAGTACTTC. Translated, it gives CASSLTLGTGGDIQYF.

This chain joins TRBV4-1 and TRBJ2-7, with 7 bases that match TRBD1. This CDR3 comprises 15 residues. V was pared by 1 base and J by 2 bases, with 5 bases of the junction left unmatched. Germline V gene lookup returns CDR1 MGHRA and CDR2 YSYEKL. This CDR3 reads CASSQAGGTAYEQYF. Here the CDR3 DNA reads TGCGCCAGCAGCCAAGCAGGGGGTACGGCCTACGAGCAGTACTTC.

The genes are TRBV10-3 and TRBJ1-3; D gene unclear. Deletions cut 6 bases from V and 1 base from J, with 10 bases between. Germline V gives CDR1 ENHRY, CDR2 SYGVKD. The CDR3 consists of 14 residues. CDR3 DNA: TGTGCCATCAGCCCCGGAAGTTCTGGAAACACCATATATTTT. As protein: CAISPGSSGNTIYF.

V gene TRBV19 combines with J gene TRBJ2-7, with a possible D match to TRBD1 (6 bases). CDR3 size: 14 residues. The germline V gene encodes CDR1 LNHDA and CDR2 SQIVND (reference sequence). V was trimmed by 6 bases and J by 2 bases, leaving 14 bases between them. The DNA of the CDR3 is TGTGCCAGTAGGCCGGGACACCAGGCCTACGAGCAGTACTTC. Encoded protein: CASRPGHQAYEQYF.

The chain recombines TRBV7-9 with TRBJ2-7; possibly TRBD1 for D (7 bases). CDR1 SEHNR and CDR2 FQNEAQ come from the germline V gene (reference sequence). The CDR3 is 17 amino acids. The germline V and J ends were trimmed by 4 bases and 4 bases, with 23 bases remaining between them. The CDR3 here is CASSSTAGTVLLYEQYF. The CDR3 DNA follows: TGTGCCAGCAGCTCCACGGCGGGGACAGTTCTCCTTTACGAGCAGTACTTC.

A single count supports this clone. The same CDR3 also results from other DNA sequences found in this sample. J is TRBJ2-7 and V is TRBV27; D ambiguous. Germline CDR1 reads MNHEY; CDR2 reads SMNVEV (reference sequence). The CDR3 runs 13 residues. With 6 bases removed from V and 2 bases from J, the gap between germline ends came to 11 bases. The chain's CDR3 is CASSPGAAYEQYF. The DNA for the CDR3 is TGTGCCAGCAGCCCCGGCGCCGCCTACGAGCAGTACTTC.

This chain joins TRBV30 and TRBJ1-2, with 10 positions matching TRBD1. The V segment lost 0 bases and the J segment 7 bases; nucleotides outside the gene matches: 11. Germline CDR1 is GTSNPN and CDR2 is SVGIG (reference sequence). The CDR3 covers 16 residues. CDR3 coding DNA: TGTGCCTGGAGTGTAAATCTTTTGGGACAGGGGCCTGGCTACACCTTC. Translation gives CAWSVNLLGQGPGYTF.

The genes are TRBV19 and TRBJ1-2, with 10 positions matching TRBD1. CDR1 and CDR2 from the germline V gene are LNHDA and SQIVND (reference sequence). The CDR3 length is 16 residues. V lost 6 bases and J lost 5; bases outside the gene matches: 12. In DNA, the CDR3 is TGTGCCAGTAGCCGACAGGGGGCCTCCGGCTGGTATGGCTACACCTTC. It specifies CASSRQGASGWYGYTF.

V is TRBV27 and J is TRBJ2-5; D gene ambiguous. Trimming shortened V by 1 base and J by 3 bases, and 6 bases separated the two germline ends. The CDR3 has 13 residues. Per germline, CDR1 MNHEY and CDR2 SMNVEV (reference sequence). The CDR3 is CASSLLEKETQYF. Written as DNA, the CDR3 is TGTGCCAGCAGTTTATTAGAAAAAGAGACCCAGTACTTC.

Remarks on this clone: The same CDR3 is also encoded by other DNA sequences in this sample. J is TRBJ2-1 and V is TRBV11-2; TRBD2 agrees at 7 bases. The V gene's germline CDR1 is SGHAT and CDR2 FQNNGV. The CDR3 loop spans 13 amino acids. V trimming: 4 bases; J trimming: 4 bases; junction bases outside the gene matches: 1. CDR3 bases: TGTGCCAGCAGCTCAGCGGGATACAATGAGCAGTTCTTC. It yields the protein CASSSAGYNEQFF.